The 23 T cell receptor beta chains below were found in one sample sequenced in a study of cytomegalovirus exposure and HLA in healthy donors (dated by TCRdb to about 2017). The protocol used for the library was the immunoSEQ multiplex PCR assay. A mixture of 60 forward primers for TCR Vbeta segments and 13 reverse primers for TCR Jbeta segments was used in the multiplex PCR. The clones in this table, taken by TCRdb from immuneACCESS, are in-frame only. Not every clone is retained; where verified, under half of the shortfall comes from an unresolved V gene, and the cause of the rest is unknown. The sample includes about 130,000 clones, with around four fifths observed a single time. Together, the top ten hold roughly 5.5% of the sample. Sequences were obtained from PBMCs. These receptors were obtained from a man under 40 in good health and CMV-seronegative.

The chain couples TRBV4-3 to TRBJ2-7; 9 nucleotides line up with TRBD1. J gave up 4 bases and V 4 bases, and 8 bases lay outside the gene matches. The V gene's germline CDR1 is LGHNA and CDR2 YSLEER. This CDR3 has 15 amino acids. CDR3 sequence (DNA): TGCGCCAGCAGCCCCGAACAGGGGGCTTGGTACGAGCAGTACTTC. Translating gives CASSPEQGAWYEQYF.

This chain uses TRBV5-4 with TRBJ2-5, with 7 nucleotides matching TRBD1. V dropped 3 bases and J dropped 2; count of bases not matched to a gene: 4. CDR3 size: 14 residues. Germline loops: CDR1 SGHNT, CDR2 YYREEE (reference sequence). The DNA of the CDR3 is TGTGCCAGCAGCTCCCGGACAGGACAAGAGACCCAGTACTTC. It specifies CASSSRTGQETQYF.

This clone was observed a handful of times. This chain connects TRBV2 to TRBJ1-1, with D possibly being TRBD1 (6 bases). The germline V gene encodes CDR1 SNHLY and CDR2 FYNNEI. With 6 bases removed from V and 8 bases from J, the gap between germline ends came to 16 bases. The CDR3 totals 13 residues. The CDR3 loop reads CASSPEGEIEAFF. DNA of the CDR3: TGTGCCAGCAGCCCCGAGGGGGAGATAGAAGCTTTCTTT.

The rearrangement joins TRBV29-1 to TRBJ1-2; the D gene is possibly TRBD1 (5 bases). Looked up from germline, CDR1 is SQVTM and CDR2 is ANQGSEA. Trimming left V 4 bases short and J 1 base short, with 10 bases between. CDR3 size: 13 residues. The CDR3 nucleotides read TGCAGCGTTGGGGGGGAGGTTAACTATGGCTACACCTTC. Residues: CSVGGEVNYGYTF.

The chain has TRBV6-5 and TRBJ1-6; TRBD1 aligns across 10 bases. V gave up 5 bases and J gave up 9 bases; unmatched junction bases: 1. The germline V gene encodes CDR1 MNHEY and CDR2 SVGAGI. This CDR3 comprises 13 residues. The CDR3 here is CASSRDRGSPLHF. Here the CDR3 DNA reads TGTGCCAGCAGTCGGGACAGGGGTTCACCCCTCCACTTT.

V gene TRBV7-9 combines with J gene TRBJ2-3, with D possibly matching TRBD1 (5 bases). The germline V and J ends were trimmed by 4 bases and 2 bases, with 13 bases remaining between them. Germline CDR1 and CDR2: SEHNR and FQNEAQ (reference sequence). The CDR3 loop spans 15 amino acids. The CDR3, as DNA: TGTGCCAGCAGCTCCCGACAGACCGTCACAGATACGCAGTATTTT. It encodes CASSSRQTVTDTQYF.

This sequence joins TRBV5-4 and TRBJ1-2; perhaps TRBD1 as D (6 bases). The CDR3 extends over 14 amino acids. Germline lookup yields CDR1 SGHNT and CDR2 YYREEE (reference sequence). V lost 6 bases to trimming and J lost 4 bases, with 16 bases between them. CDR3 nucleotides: TGTGCCAGCAACTCGGGACACTCTCCCTATGGCTACACCTTC. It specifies CASNSGHSPYGYTF.

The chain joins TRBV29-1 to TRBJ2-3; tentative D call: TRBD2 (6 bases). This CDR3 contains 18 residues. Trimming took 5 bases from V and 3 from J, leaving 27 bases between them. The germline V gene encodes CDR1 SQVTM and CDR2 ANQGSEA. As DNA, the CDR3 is TGCAGCGTTTATAAGGGAGGAAGTGGCCTGAGCAGGACAGATACGCAGTATTTT. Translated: CSVYKGGSGLSRTDTQYF.

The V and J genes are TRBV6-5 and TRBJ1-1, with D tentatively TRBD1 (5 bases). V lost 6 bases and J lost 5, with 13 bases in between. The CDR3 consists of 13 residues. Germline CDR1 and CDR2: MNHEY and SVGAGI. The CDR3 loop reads CASRRDWRTEAFF. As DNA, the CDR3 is TGTGCCAGCAGGCGGGACTGGCGAACTGAAGCTTTCTTT.

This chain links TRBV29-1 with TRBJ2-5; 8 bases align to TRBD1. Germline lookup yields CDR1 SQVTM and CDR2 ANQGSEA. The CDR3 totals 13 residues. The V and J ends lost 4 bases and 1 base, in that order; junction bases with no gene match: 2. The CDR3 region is CSVAGTGQETQYF. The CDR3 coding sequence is TGCAGCGTTGCCGGGACAGGCCAAGAGACCCAGTACTTC. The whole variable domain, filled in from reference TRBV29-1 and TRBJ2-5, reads SAVISQKPSRDICQRGTSLTIQCQVDSQVTMMFWYRQQPGQSLTLIATANQGSEATYESGFVIDKFPISRPNLTFSTLTVSNMSPEDSSIYLCSVAGTGQETQYFGPGTRLLVL.

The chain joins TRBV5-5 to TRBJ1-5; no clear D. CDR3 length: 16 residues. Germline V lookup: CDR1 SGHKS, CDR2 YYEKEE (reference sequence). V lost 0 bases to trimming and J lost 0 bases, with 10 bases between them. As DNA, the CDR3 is TGTGCCAGCAGCTTGGCTGCGTTCTATAGCAATCAGCCCCAGCATTTT. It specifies CASSLAAFYSNQPQHF.

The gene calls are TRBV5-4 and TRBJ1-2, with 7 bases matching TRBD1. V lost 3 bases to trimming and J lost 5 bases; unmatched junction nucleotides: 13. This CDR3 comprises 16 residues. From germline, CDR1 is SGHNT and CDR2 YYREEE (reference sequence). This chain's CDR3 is CASSSEGGWSSYGYTF. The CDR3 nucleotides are TGTGCCAGCAGCTCTGAAGGGGGCTGGTCGAGTTATGGCTACACCTTC.

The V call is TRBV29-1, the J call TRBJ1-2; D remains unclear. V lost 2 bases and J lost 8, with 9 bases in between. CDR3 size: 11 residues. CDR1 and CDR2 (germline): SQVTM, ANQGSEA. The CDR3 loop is CSVESGSGYTF. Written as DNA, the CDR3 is TGCAGCGTTGAATCGGGGAGCGGCTACACCTTC.

CDR3 nucleotides: TGTGCCAGCAGTATAAACAGGGGTGGGGACGAGCAGTACTTC. Protein product: CASSINRGGDEQYF. V and J are TRBV27 and TRBJ2-7, with 7 bases identical to TRBD1. There are 14 residues in the CDR3. J gave up 5 bases and V 5 bases, and 9 bases lay outside the gene matches. Germline values: CDR1 MNHEY, CDR2 SMNVEV (reference sequence).

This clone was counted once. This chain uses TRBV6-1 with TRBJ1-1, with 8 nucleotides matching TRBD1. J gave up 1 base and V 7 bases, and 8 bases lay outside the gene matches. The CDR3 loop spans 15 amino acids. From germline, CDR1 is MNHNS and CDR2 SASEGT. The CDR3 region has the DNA TGTGCCAGCACCTCCTCGGACAGGGCGAACACTGAAGCTTTCTTT. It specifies CASTSSDRANTEAFF.

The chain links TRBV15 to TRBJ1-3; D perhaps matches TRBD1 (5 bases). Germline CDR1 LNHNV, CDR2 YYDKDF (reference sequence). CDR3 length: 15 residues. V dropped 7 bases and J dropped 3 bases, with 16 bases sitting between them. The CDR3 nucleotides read TGTGCCACCAAGGGGAGGACTCTAGGTGGAAACACCATATATTTT. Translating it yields CATKGRTLGGNTIYF.

The CDR3 DNA follows: TGCGCCAGCACCGTGGGACAGGGTTCCTACGAGCAGTACTTC. It is translated as CASTVGQGSYEQYF. V usage is TRBV5-1 and J usage is TRBJ2-7; 9 nucleotides match TRBD1. This CDR3 has 14 residues. Losses at the gene ends were 6 bases for V and 1 base for J; bases not matched to a gene: 5. Germline values: CDR1 SGHRS, CDR2 YFSETQ.

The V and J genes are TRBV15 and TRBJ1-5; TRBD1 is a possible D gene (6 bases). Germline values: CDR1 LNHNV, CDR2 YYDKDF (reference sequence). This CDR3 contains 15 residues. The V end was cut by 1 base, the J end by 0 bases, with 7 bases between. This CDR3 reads CATSRGTDSNQPQHF. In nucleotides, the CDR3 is TGTGCCACCAGCAGAGGGACAGATAGCAATCAGCCCCAGCATTTT.

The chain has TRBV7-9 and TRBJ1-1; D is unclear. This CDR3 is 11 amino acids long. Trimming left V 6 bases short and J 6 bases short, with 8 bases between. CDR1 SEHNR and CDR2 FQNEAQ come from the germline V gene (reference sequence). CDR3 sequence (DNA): TGTGCCAGCAGTGCACGGTCTGAAGCTTTCTTT. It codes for CASSARSEAFF.

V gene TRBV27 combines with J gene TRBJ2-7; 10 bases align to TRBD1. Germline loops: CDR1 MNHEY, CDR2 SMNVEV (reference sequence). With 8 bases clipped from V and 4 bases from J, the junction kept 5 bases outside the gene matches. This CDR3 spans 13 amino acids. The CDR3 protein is CASGRDRGYEQYF. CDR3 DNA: TGTGCCAGCGGGCGGGACAGGGGATACGAGCAGTACTTC.

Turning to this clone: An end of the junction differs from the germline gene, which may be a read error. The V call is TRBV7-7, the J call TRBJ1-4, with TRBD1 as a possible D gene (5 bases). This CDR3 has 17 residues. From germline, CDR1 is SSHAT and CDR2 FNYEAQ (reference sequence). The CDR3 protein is CASSPGSKGATNEKLFF. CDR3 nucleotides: TGTGCTAGCAGCCCCGGGTCCAAAGGGGCAACTAATGAAAAACTGTTTTTT.

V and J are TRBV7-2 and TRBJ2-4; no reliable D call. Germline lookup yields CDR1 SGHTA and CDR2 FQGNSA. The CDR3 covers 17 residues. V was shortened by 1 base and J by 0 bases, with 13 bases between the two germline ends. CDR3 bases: TGTGCCAGCAGCTTAGTCCCTTATAGCCTAGCCAAAAACATTCAGTACTTC. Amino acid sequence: CASSLVPYSLAKNIQYF. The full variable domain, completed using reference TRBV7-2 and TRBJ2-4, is GAGVSQSPSNKVTEKGKDVELRCDPISGHTALYWYRQSLGQGLEFLIYFQGNSAPDKSGLPSDRFSAERTGGSVSTLTIQRTQQEDSAVYLCASSLVPYSLAKNIQYFGAGTRLSVL.

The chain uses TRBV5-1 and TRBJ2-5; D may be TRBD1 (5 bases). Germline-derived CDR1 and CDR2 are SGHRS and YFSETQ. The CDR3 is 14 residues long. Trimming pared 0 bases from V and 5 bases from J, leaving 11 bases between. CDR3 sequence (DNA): TGCGCCAGCAGCTTGGCTCAGGGTCCCGAGACCCAGTACTTC. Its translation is CASSLAQGPETQYF. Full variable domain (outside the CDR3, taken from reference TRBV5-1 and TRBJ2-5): KAGVTQTPRYLIKTRGQQVTLSCSPISGHRSVSWYQQTPGQGLQFLFEYFSETQRNKGNFPGRFSGRQFSNSRSEMNVSTLELGDSALYLCASSLAQGPETQYFGPGTRLLVL.